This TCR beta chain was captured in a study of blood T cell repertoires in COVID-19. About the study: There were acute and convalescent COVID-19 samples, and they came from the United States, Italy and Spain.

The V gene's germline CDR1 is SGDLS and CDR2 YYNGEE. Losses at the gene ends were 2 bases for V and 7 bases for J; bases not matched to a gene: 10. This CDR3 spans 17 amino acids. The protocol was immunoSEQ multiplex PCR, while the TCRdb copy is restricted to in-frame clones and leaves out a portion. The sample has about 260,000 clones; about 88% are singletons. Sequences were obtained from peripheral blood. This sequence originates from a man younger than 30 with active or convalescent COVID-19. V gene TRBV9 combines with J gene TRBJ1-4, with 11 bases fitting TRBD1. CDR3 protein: CASSVAPLGQGGEKLFF. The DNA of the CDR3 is TGTGCCAGCAGCGTCGCCCCCCTGGGACAGGGGGGTGAAAAACTGTTTTTT.